This entry features one TCR beta chain sequence. The data originate from a study of blood T cell repertoires in COVID-19. The germline CDR1 and CDR2 sequences are SNHLY and FYNNEI. V shed 8 bases and J 7 bases; nucleotides not matched to a gene: 6. CDR3 length equals 14 residues. Under the authors' procedure: Amplification of reference gene primers provided the estimated nucleated cell counts. The protocol was immunoSEQ multiplex PCR, while the TCRdb copy is restricted to in-frame clones and leaves out a portion. V, J and clone size were drawn from that table, and D and trimming were deduced from the DNA. Here the sample spans about 120,000 clones, 79% being singletons.

The TCR was taken from a man aged 40-55 years with active or convalescent COVID-19. The sample comprised peripheral blood. V is TRBV2 and J is TRBJ1-6, with TRBD1 identical over 9 bases. CDR3 nucleotide sequence: TGTGCCAGCTACTTGGGACAGGGAAATTCACCCCTCCACTTT. This codes for CASYLGQGNSPLHF.